This is a list of T cell receptor beta chains from one sample in a study of blood T cell repertoires in COVID-19. The method was immunoSEQ multiplex PCR; TCRdb's version includes in-frame clones alone and lacks a portion of them. The data hold approximately 470,000 clones, with 70% to 90% observed a single time. Sequencing used peripheral blood. The receptors originated from a human donor in a cohort sampled during active COVID-19. Each CDR3 is given with its conserved first and last residue. A D gene is named only where the DNA matches it firmly. Size is stated for part of the rows, as once, few or many counts, or as a class when the clone is expanded.

V gene,clone size,J gene,D gene,CDR3 DNA,CDR3 protein
TRBV19,.,TRBJ2-1,TRBD2,TGTGCCAGTGGCGGGACGGGAGGCTACAATGAGCAGTTCTTC,CASGGTGGYNEQFF
TRBV19,.,TRBJ2-7,TRBD2,TGTGCCAGTAGTTTTCGCGGGGGCTACGAGCAGTACTTC,CASSFRGGYEQYF
TRBV28,once,TRBJ2-3,TRBD2,TGTGCCAGCAAAAAAGGACTAGCGGGTAGCACAGATACGCAGTATTTT,CASKKGLAGSTDTQYF
TRBV27,.,TRBJ2-7,.,TGTGCCAGCAGAACGACGGGAGAATATCGTGAGCAGTACTTC,CASRTTGEYREQYF
TRBV15,.,TRBJ2-7,TRBD2,TGTGCCACCAGCGGACTAGCGGGAGAGTACGAGCAGTACTTC,CATSGLAGEYEQYF
TRBV19,.,TRBJ1-1,.,TGTGCCAGTGGGGACGGGGGGTGGACTGAAGCTTTCTTT,CASGDGGWTEAFF
TRBV6-5,.,TRBJ2-5,TRBD2,TGTGCCAGCAGACGACTAGCGGGAGGGTCGGAGACCCAGTACTTC,CASRRLAGGSETQYF
TRBV6-5,.,TRBJ2-1,TRBD2,TGTGCCAGCAGCGACCCGGGACTAGGGTCCAATGAGCAGTTCTTC,CASSDPGLGSNEQFF
TRBV10-3,.,TRBJ2-1,TRBD2,TGTGCCATCGGGAGGGACCGGATTTCAAATGAGCAGTTCTTC,CAIGRDRISNEQFF
TRBV2,.,TRBJ1-3,.,TGTGCCAGCAGTTTCGCGCCACCCCTAGGAGACACCATATATTTT,CASSFAPPLGDTIYF
TRBV18,.,TRBJ1-1,.,TGTGCCAGCTCACCGGGCAGGGGAGTAAGGACTGAAGCTTTCTTT,CASSPGRGVRTEAFF
TRBV2,.,TRBJ1-4,TRBD1,TGTGCCAGCAGTGAAGCGCCGGGAGGGGGCTGGAGCGGAAAACTGTTTTTT,CASSEAPGGGWSGKLFF
TRBV7-2,once,TRBJ2-1,TRBD2,TGTGCCAGCAGCTTATCGAGCGGGAGGGCAAACAATGAGCAGTTCTTC,CASSLSSGRANNEQFF
TRBV29-1,.,TRBJ2-4,.,TGCAGCGTCGAGGGCGACAACTTAGCCAAAAACATTCAGTACTTC,CSVEGDNLAKNIQYF
TRBV5-1,.,TRBJ1-1,.,TGCGCCAGCACCAGGGAATTAAACACTGAAGCTTTCTTT,CASTRELNTEAFF
TRBV19,.,TRBJ2-5,.,TGTGCCAGTGAGTCAGGCGAGACCCAGTACTTC,CASESGETQYF
TRBV5-8,.,TRBJ2-1,.,TGTGCCAGCAGCTCCTGGGATTCTACAGGGTACTACTACAATGAGCAGTTCTTC,CASSSWDSTGYYYNEQFF
TRBV3-1/TRBV3-2,.,TRBJ1-1,TRBD1,TGTGCCAGCAGCCAAGCCGAAGGGACAGGGAACACTGAAGCTTTCTTT,CASSQAEGTGNTEAFF
TRBV5-1,.,TRBJ2-1,TRBD2,TGCGCCAGCAGCTTGGCCGGGACTAGCGGTTACAATGAGCAGTTCTTC,CASSLAGTSGYNEQFF
TRBV7-9,.,TRBJ2-7,.,TGTGCCAGCAAACCCGACGCCAGGAGGGACGAGCAGTACTTC,CASKPDARRDEQYF
TRBV28,.,TRBJ2-7,.,TGTGCCAGCGCGATTAACTACGAGCAGTACTTC,CASAINYEQYF
TRBV7-3,once,TRBJ1-2,.,TGTGCCAGCAGCTTAAAGCCGGAGCCAAACGGCTACACCTTC,CASSLKPEPNGYTF
TRBV2,.,TRBJ1-5,.,TGTGCCAGCAGTGAATATAGCAATCAGCCCCAGCATTTT,CASSEYSNQPQHF
TRBV19,few,TRBJ2-4,TRBD2,TGTGCCAGTAGTATTAGCGGGAGTTTAGAAAACATTCAGTACTTC,CASSISGSLENIQYF
TRBV18,few,TRBJ2-3,.,TGTGCCAGCTCACCATTCTCGGACAGACCCACAGATACGCAGTATTTT,CASSPFSDRPTDTQYF
TRBV6-5,.,TRBJ2-7,.,TGTGCCAGCAGTTACTCCCAGAACTACGAGCAGTACTTC,CASSYSQNYEQYF
TRBV5-6,.,TRBJ2-7,TRBD2,TGTGCCAGCAGCCCGGGACTAGCGGGCTCCTACGAGCAGTACTTC,CASSPGLAGSYEQYF
TRBV27,.,TRBJ2-5,TRBD2,TGTGCCAGCAGCTTGACCGGACTAGCGGGGAAAGAGACCCAGTACTTC,CASSLTGLAGKETQYF
TRBV13,.,TRBJ1-3,TRBD1,TGTGCCAGCAGCATAAGGACAGGGCCTGGAAACACCATATATTTT,CASSIRTGPGNTIYF
TRBV3-1/TRBV3-2,.,TRBJ1-4,.,TGTGCCAGCAGCCACCTTAATGAAAAACTGTTTTTT,CASSHLNEKLFF
TRBV20-1,.,TRBJ2-1,.,TGCAGTGCTAGACAGTCGGAGCAGTTCTTC,CSARQSEQFF
TRBV7-2,.,TRBJ2-7,TRBD2,TGTGCCAGCAGCTTAGGCCCGAGGGCTAGCGGTTCCTACGAGCAGTACTTC,CASSLGPRASGSYEQYF
TRBV28,.,TRBJ1-3,.,TGTGCCAGCAGTTCGGTCCTAAGCACTGGAAACACCATATATTTT,CASSSVLSTGNTIYF
TRBV19,.,TRBJ1-5,.,TGTGCCAGTAGTTATCAAGGACAGCTCCTCAATCAGCCCCAGCATTTT,CASSYQGQLLNQPQHF
TRBV5-4,.,TRBJ2-7,TRBD2,TGTGCCAGCAGCTTGGAGGGCGGGAGCTCCTACGAGCAGTACTTC,CASSLEGGSSYEQYF
TRBV7-9,.,TRBJ2-1,.,TGTGCCAGCAGCTTAAGTGATGTGTGGCTGTTGGTCTTC,CASSLSDVWLLVF
TRBV2,.,TRBJ2-5,TRBD2,TGTGCCAGCAAGAGGACTAGCGGGGGTGGGACCCAGTACTTC,CASKRTSGGGTQYF
TRBV14,.,TRBJ2-7,TRBD2,TGTGCCAGCAGCCAAGGTCTTCTAGCGGGAGACGAGCAGTACTTC,CASSQGLLAGDEQYF
TRBV11-3,.,TRBJ2-3,.,TGTGCCAGCAGCCCGAACGGCGGTAGCACAGATACGCAGTATTTT,CASSPNGGSTDTQYF
TRBV2,.,TRBJ2-7,.,TGTGCCAGCAGTTTGGACAGACTAACCTACGAGCAGTACTTC,CASSLDRLTYEQYF
TRBV7-8,.,TRBJ1-2,TRBD1,TGTGCCAGCAGCCCAGACAGGGATCGGTATGGCTACACCTTC,CASSPDRDRYGYTF
TRBV30,once,TRBJ2-3,TRBD2,TGTGCCTGGACCCCCGGGACTAGCGGGAGCGGAGATACGCAGTATTTT,CAWTPGTSGSGDTQYF
TRBV3-1/TRBV3-2,.,TRBJ2-7,.,TGTGCCAGCAGCCAAGATATAGCCCGCTCCTACGAGCAGTACTTC,CASSQDIARSYEQYF
TRBV19,.,TRBJ2-3,TRBD1,TGTGCCAGTAGTACACCGGGACAGGGTTCGGATACGCAGTATTTT,CASSTPGQGSDTQYF
TRBV19,.,TRBJ1-4,TRBD1,TGTGCCAGTACCACGGACAGGGTTAATGAAAAACTGTTTTTT,CASTTDRVNEKLFF
TRBV6-5,.,TRBJ1-1,.,TGTGCCAGCAGCCGTACGGTGAACACTGAAGCTTTCTTT,CASSRTVNTEAFF
TRBV19,.,TRBJ1-2,TRBD1,TGTGCCAGTAACTGGGGACAGGGGGATCGGAACTATGGCTACACCTTC,CASNWGQGDRNYGYTF
TRBV27,.,TRBJ1-5,.,TGTGCCAGCCAAATAGATGGCAATCAGCCCCAGCATTTT,CASQIDGNQPQHF
TRBV7-3,.,TRBJ2-5,.,TGTGCCAGCAGCTTAATGGAGCAAGAGACCCAGTACTTC,CASSLMEQETQYF
TRBV12-5,.,TRBJ1-4,TRBD1,TGTGCTAGTGGTTTGGGACAGGGGGAAAATAATGAAAAACTGTTTTTT,CASGLGQGENNEKLFF
TRBV29-1,.,TRBJ1-2,TRBD1,TGCAGCGCCGGGGCGGGCGGGACAGGGGGCGTTATCGACACCTTC,CSAGAGGTGGVIDTF
TRBV6-2/TRBV6-3,.,TRBJ2-1,.,TGTGCCAGCAGTGACCGAAACCGGGGGTCCTACAATGAGCAGTTCTTC,CASSDRNRGSYNEQFF
TRBV24-1,.,TRBJ2-4,.,TGTGCCACCAGTGATTTTTCGGCAGGCCACTACATTCAGTACTTC,CATSDFSAGHYIQYF
TRBV7-3,.,TRBJ2-2,TRBD2,TGTGCCAGCAGCTTTAGCGGGGGGTTCGCGAACACCGGGGAGCTGTTTTTT,CASSFSGGFANTGELFF
TRBV11-2,.,TRBJ1-1,.,TGTGCCAGCAGCTTTCGGGGGGACGGTGAAGCTTTCTTT,CASSFRGDGEAFF
TRBV5-1,.,TRBJ2-1,TRBD2,TGCGCCAGCAGCTTGGTAGGGAGCGGGAGGGCCTACAATGAGCAGTTCTTC,CASSLVGSGRAYNEQFF
TRBV11-2,.,TRBJ2-6,.,TGTGCCAGCAGCTTCACTGGGGCCAACGTCCTGACTTTC,CASSFTGANVLTF
TRBV18,.,TRBJ1-1,TRBD1,TGTGCCAGCTCACCCCAGGGGGCGACTGAAGCTTTCTTT,CASSPQGATEAFF
TRBV19,.,TRBJ1-1,.,TGTGCCAGTAGTATACAGGGAACTGCTGAAGCTTTCTTT,CASSIQGTAEAFF